Listed here are 20 T cell receptor beta chains from one sample, sequenced in a study of blood T cell repertoires in COVID-19 (dated by TCRdb to the early 2020s). Library preparation was by the immunoSEQ multiplex PCR assay. TCRdb carries this immuneACCESS record with in-frame sequences only. Its versions omit some clonotypes, under half of them owing to an unresolved V gene in the studies checked, with the rest unexplained. The sample table records about 260,000 clones; roughly 82% of these occur just once. Of the sample, more than 2% is held by the ten largest clones. Sample: PBMCs or T cells enriched from blood (not recorded which). The receptors derive from a woman in her forties or fifties who had recovered from COVID-19.

This chain uses TRBV18 with TRBJ2-2; unclear D gene. The CDR3 loop spans 17 amino acids. V dropped 2 bases and J dropped 0 bases, with 13 bases sitting between them. CDR1 and CDR2 (germline): KGHSH, LQKENI. The CDR3 DNA reads as TGTGCCAGCTCACCAACGCGGTCTACCTCGAACACCGGGGAGCTGTTTTTT. Encoded protein: CASSPTRSTSNTGELFF.

The gene calls are TRBV7-2 and TRBJ2-6, with D unresolved. The CDR3 contains 14 residues. From germline, CDR1 is SGHTA and CDR2 FQGNSA. Trimming pared 5 bases from V and 1 base from J, leaving 6 bases between. CDR3 amino acids: CASSPKSGANVLTF. CDR3 DNA sequence: TGTGCCAGCAGCCCTAAATCTGGGGCCAACGTCCTGACTTTC.

This chain uses TRBV5-8 with TRBJ1-2, with 7 bases identical to TRBD1. The germline V gene encodes CDR1 SGHTS and CDR2 YDEGEE. J gave up 3 bases and V 0 bases, and 5 bases lay outside the gene matches. The CDR3 covers 15 residues. In DNA, the CDR3 is TGTGCCAGCAGCTTGGCACAGGGGTATCACTATGGCTACACCTTC. Its translation is CASSLAQGYHYGYTF. Full variable domain (rest looked up from reference TRBV5-8 and TRBJ1-2): EAGVTQSPTHLIKTRGQQATLRCSPISGHTSVYWYQQALGLGLQFLLWYDEGEERNRGNFPPRFSGRQFPNYSSELNVNALELEDSALYLCASSLAQGYHYGYTFGSGTRLTVV.

The chain couples TRBV11-3 to TRBJ2-2, with no clear D. With 3 bases removed from V and 0 bases from J, the gap between germline ends came to 17 bases. The CDR3 is 18 amino acids. Germline CDR1 and CDR2: SGHNT and YENEEA. This CDR3 reads CASSFKRMGLPNTGELFF. The DNA of the CDR3 is TGTGCCAGCAGCTTCAAAAGGATGGGCTTACCGAACACCGGGGAGCTGTTTTTT.

The chain is built from TRBV24-1 and TRBJ2-7; the D is unclear. V lost 4 bases to trimming and J lost 0 bases, with 12 bases between them. This CDR3 has 15 residues. Germline V gives CDR1 KGHDR, CDR2 SFDVKD. The CDR3 DNA reads as TGTGCCACCAGTGAAACCGGGTCTCTCTCCTACGAGCAGTACTTC. Translated, it gives CATSETGSLSYEQYF.

The J gene is TRBJ1-6, the V gene TRBV9; D not certain. This CDR3 is built from 14 residues. Germline loops: CDR1 SGDLS, CDR2 YYNGEE. V lost 3 bases and J lost 3, with 7 bases in between. The DNA of the CDR3 is TGTGCCAGCAGCGCCGACATCTATAATTCACCCCTCCACTTT. As protein: CASSADIYNSPLHF.

The rearrangement uses TRBV27 and TRBJ2-7, with TRBD2 matching 8 bases. CDR3 length: 13 amino acids. CDR1 and CDR2 (germline): MNHEY, SMNVEV (reference sequence). Trimming removed 10 bases from V and 3 bases from J; junction bases left unmatched: 8. The CDR3: CANLAGRGYEQYF. The CDR3 nucleotides are TGTGCCAACCTAGCGGGCAGGGGCTACGAGCAGTACTTC.

V is TRBV7-2 and J is TRBJ1-1; tentative D call: TRBD1 (6 bases). The germline gives CDR1 SGHTA, CDR2 FQGNSA. V lost 4 bases and J 1 base, leaving 13 bases between the germline ends. There are 15 residues in the CDR3. The CDR3 loop reads CASSSEPTGNTEAFF. The CDR3 coding sequence is TGTGCCAGCAGCTCGGAACCGACAGGGAACACTGAAGCTTTCTTT.

The sample holds a few counts of this clone. This chain connects TRBV6-2 or TRBV6-3 to TRBJ1-4; 7 nucleotides match TRBD1. V gave up 5 bases and J gave up 1 base; unmatched junction bases: 7. The CDR3 is 16 residues long. CDR1 and CDR2 (germline): MNHEY, SVGEGT. The CDR3 sequence is CASSPTGTETNEKLFF. CDR3 nucleotides: TGTGCCAGCAGTCCCACCGGGACAGAAACTAATGAAAAACTGTTTTTT.

This chain links TRBV6-1 with TRBJ1-3; D not certain. Germline V gives CDR1 MNHNS, CDR2 SASEGT. Deletions cut 3 bases from V and 1 base from J, with 13 bases between. The CDR3 consists of 16 residues. The CDR3 loop reads CASSDREGWSGNTIYF. The CDR3 DNA follows: TGTGCCAGCAGTGATCGGGAAGGGTGGTCTGGAAACACCATATATTTT.

The chain joins TRBV5-4 to TRBJ2-5, with 7 bases identical to TRBD1. V shed 0 bases, J shed 1 base, and the junction held 0 bases outside the gene matches. The germline CDR1 and CDR2 sequences are SGHNT and YYREEE (reference sequence). This CDR3 comprises 14 residues. For the CDR3, the DNA is TGTGCCAGCAGCTTGGGGGACAGCCAAGAGACCCAGTACTTC. Protein product: CASSLGDSQETQYF.

The chain joins TRBV7-8 to TRBJ2-3; D perhaps matches TRBD2 (6 bases). Germline CDR1 reads SGHVS; CDR2 reads FQNEAQ. This CDR3 comprises 11 residues. This CDR3 is CLLAYTDTQYF. The CDR3 DNA sequence: TGTTTACTAGCTTACACAGATACGCAGTATTTT.

The V gene is TRBV28, the J gene TRBJ1-2, with TRBD1 matching 8 bases. The germline CDR1 and CDR2 sequences are MDHEN and SYDVKM. The CDR3 is made up of 16 amino acids. V trimming: 4 bases; J trimming: 0 bases; junction bases outside the gene matches: 7. The CDR3 sequence is CASSSGGQTPNYGYTF. In nucleotides, the CDR3 is TGTGCCAGCAGTTCAGGGGGCCAAACACCTAACTATGGCTACACCTTC.

The chain recombines TRBV30 with TRBJ1-6; D is unresolved. The germline V and J ends were trimmed by 2 bases and 2 bases, with 10 bases remaining between them. The germline CDR1 and CDR2 sequences are GTSNPN and SVGIG (reference sequence). This CDR3 is built from 15 residues. CDR3 residues: CAWSPVGTYNSPLHF. CDR3 DNA: TGTGCCTGGAGTCCGGTGGGCACCTATAATTCACCCCTCCACTTT.

This rearrangement joins TRBV30 to TRBJ1-5; 9 bases are shared with TRBD1. Germline V CDR1 and CDR2: GTSNPN, SVGIG (reference sequence). The CDR3 covers 15 residues. The V and J ends lost 1 base and 2 bases, in that order; junction bases with no gene match: 3. CDR3 coding DNA: TGTGCCTGGAGTGCTAGGACAGGGGGCAATCAGCCCCAGCATTTT. It codes for CAWSARTGGNQPQHF.

Notes on this clone: The same CDR3 also results from other DNA sequences found in this sample. The chain recombines TRBV4-3 with TRBJ1-2, with TRBD1 matching 8 bases. The V segment lost 0 bases and the J segment 7 bases; nucleotides outside the gene matches: 4. The CDR3 is made up of 14 amino acids. Germline values: CDR1 LGHNA, CDR2 YSLEER. The CDR3 is CASSQDRGQGGYTF. DNA of the CDR3: TGCGCCAGCAGCCAAGACAGGGGGCAGGGTGGCTACACCTTC.

This chain uses TRBV30 with TRBJ1-2, with TRBD1 matching over 7 bases. CDR3 length: 13 residues. Per germline, CDR1 GTSNPN and CDR2 SVGIG (reference sequence). Germline trimming cut 5 bases from V and 4 bases from J; bases unmatched to any gene: 7. The CDR3 here is CAWVSQGSYGYTF. In DNA form, the CDR3 reads TGTGCCTGGGTTTCACAGGGGTCCTATGGCTACACCTTC.

The V and J genes are TRBV28 and TRBJ1-5; D gene uncertain. Germline V gives CDR1 MDHEN, CDR2 SYDVKM. The CDR3 sequence is 18 residues long. V lost 5 bases to trimming and J lost 4 bases, with 24 bases between them. CDR3 region: CASSRSGAPRFLNQPQHF. The DNA of the CDR3 is TGTGCCAGCAGTCGGTCGGGTGCCCCTCGGTTTCTTAATCAGCCCCAGCATTTT.

This clone was picked up one time. The V call is TRBV7-9, the J call TRBJ1-1; D perhaps matches TRBD1 (5 bases). V lost 1 base and J lost 10, with 10 bases in between. The CDR3 contains 12 residues. Per the germline V gene, CDR1 is SEHNR and CDR2 is FQNEAQ (reference sequence). The CDR3 nucleotides read TGTGCCAGCAGCTTAGTGGGGCGGGGAGCTTTCTTT. Translating gives CASSLVGRGAFF.

A note on this clone: Other DNA sequences within the sample encode an identical CDR3. The CDR3 is CASSQDRGNSPLHF. CDR3 bases: TGTGCCAGCTCACAGGACAGGGGGAATTCACCCCTCCACTTT. The rearrangement uses TRBV18 and TRBJ1-6; TRBD1 agrees at 10 bases. The germline V gene encodes CDR1 KGHSH and CDR2 LQKENI. J gave up 7 bases and V 4 bases, and 1 base lay outside the gene matches. This CDR3 has 14 residues.